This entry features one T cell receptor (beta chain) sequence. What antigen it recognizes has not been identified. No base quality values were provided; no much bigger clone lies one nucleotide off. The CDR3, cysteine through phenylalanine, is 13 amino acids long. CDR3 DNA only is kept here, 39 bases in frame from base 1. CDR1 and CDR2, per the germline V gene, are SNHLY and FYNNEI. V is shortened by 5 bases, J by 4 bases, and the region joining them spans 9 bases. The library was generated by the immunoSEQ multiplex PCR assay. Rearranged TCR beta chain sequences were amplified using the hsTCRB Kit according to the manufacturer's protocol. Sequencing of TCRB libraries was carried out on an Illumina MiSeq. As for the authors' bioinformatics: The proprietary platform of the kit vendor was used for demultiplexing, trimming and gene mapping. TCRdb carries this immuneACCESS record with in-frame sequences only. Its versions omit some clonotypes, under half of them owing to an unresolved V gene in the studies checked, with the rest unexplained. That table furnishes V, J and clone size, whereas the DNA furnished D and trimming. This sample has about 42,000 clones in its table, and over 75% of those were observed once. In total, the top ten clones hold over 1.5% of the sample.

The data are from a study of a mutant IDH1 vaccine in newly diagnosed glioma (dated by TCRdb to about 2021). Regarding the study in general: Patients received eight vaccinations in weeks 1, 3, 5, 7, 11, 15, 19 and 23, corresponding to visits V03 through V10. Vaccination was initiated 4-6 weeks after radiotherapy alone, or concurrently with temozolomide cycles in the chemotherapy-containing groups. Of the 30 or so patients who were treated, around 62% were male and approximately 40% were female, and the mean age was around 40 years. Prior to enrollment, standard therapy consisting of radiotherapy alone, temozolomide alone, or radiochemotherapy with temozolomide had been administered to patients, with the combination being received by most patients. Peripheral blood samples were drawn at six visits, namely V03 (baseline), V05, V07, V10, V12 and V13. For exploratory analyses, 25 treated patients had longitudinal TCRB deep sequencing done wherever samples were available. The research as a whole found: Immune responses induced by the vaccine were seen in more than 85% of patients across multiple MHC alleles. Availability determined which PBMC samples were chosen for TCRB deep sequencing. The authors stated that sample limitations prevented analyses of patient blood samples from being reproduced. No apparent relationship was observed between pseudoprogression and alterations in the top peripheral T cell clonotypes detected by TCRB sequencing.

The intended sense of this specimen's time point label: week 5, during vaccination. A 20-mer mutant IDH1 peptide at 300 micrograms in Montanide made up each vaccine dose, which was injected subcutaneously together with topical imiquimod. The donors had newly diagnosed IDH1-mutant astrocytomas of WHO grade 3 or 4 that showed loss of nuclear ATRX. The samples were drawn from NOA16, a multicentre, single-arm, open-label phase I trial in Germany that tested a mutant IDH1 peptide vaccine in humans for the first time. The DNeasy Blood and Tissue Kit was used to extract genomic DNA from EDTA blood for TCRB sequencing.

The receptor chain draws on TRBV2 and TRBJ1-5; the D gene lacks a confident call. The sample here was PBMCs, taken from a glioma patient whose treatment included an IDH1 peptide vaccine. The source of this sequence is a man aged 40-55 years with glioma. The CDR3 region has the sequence CASSRQPNQPQHF. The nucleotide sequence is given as TGTGCCAGCAGTAGGCAGCCAAATCAGCCCCAGCATTTT.